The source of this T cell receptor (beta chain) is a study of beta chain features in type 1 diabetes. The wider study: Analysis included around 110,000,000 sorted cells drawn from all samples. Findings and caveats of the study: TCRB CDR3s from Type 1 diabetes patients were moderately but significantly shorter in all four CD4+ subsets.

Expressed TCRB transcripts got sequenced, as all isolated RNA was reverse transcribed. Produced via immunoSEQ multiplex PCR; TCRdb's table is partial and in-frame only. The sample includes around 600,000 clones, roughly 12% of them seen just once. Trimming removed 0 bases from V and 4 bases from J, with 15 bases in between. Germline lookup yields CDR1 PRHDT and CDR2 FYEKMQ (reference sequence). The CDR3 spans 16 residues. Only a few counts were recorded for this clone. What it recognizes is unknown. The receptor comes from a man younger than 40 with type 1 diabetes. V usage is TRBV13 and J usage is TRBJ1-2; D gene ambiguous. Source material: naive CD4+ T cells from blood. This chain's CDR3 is CASSLGQLRFGYGYTF. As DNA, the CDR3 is TGTGCCAGCAGCTTAGGACAGCTACGTTTCGGCTATGGCTACACCTTC.